Shown below are 22 T cell receptor beta chains from a single sample sequenced in a study of shared clonotypes between healthy human individuals. TCRdb keeps only in-frame clones here, not all; method: immunoSEQ multiplex PCR. Of roughly 1.4 million clones listed, approximately 98.5% were seen once; the top ten hold around 0.33%. Sequenced material: naive CD4+ T cells sorted from blood. Indicated subset: CD45RA+ positively selected. The origin of the receptors is a man aged 25-45 years in good health.

The rearrangement uses TRBV5-6 and TRBJ2-7, with 7 nucleotides matching TRBD1. Trimming at V came to 5 bases and at J to 4 bases, leaving 6 bases not matched to a gene. CDR1 and CDR2 (germline): SGHDT, YYEEEE. This CDR3 spans 13 amino acids. CDR3 sequence: CASRPRQGYEQYF. The CDR3 DNA follows: TGTGCCAGCAGGCCGCGACAGGGATACGAGCAGTACTTC.

The chain recombines TRBV27 with TRBJ2-7; TRBD1 agrees at 7 bases. Losses at the gene ends were 6 bases for V and 4 bases for J; bases not matched to a gene: 18. Germline assignment: CDR1 MNHEY and CDR2 SMNVEV (reference sequence). The CDR3 is 17 residues long. DNA for the CDR3: TGTGCCAGCAGGCCCCACCACCAAACATCAGGGGGTTACGAGCAGTACTTC. Its protein is CASRPHHQTSGGYEQYF.

This clone appeared once. The gene calls are TRBV5-1 and TRBJ2-7, with TRBD2 matching over 9 bases. The trim removed 4 bases at V and 0 bases at J, leaving 5 bases unmatched. Germline V gene lookup returns CDR1 SGHRS and CDR2 YFSETQ. The CDR3 has 15 amino acids. CDR3 amino acids: CASSRLAESSYEQYF. CDR3 coding DNA: TGCGCCAGCAGCCGACTAGCGGAGAGCTCCTACGAGCAGTACTTC.

V gene TRBV29-1 combines with J gene TRBJ2-7; 8 positions match TRBD1. The trim removed 6 bases at V and 5 bases at J, leaving 9 bases unmatched. The CDR3 spans 13 residues. Germline V gene data show CDR1 as SQVTM and CDR2 as ANQGSEA. CDR3 protein: CSVRGQGIDEQYF. The CDR3 nucleotides read TGCAGCGTCAGAGGACAGGGCATCGACGAGCAGTACTTC.

The chain employs TRBV19 and TRBJ2-1; TRBD2 might be the D (6 bases). Germline V lookup: CDR1 LNHDA, CDR2 SQIVND (reference sequence). The CDR3 runs 15 residues. With 4 bases removed from V and 5 bases from J, the gap between germline ends came to 15 bases. DNA of the CDR3: TGTGCCAGTAGTAAACCCGGGACTCCCAACAATGAGCAGTTCTTC. Translation: CASSKPGTPNNEQFF.

This chain joins TRBV2 and TRBJ2-2; D perhaps matches TRBD1 (6 bases). The CDR3 has 15 residues. Trimming pared 6 bases from V and 3 bases from J, leaving 14 bases between. CDR1 is SNHLY and CDR2 is FYNNEI in the germline V gene. The CDR3 region is CASRGQSRDTGELFF. The CDR3 nucleotides read TGTGCCAGCAGAGGACAGTCCCGAGACACCGGGGAGCTGTTTTTT.

J is TRBJ1-2 and V is TRBV7-2; D possibly corresponds to TRBD1 (6 bases). Trimming took 3 bases from V and 3 from J, leaving 11 bases between them. Germline assignment: CDR1 SGHTA and CDR2 FQGNSA. The CDR3 is 14 residues long. CDR3 loop: CASSFGPGDYGYTF. DNA of the CDR3: TGTGCCAGCAGCTTCGGTCCAGGGGACTATGGCTACACCTTC.

J is TRBJ1-2 and V is TRBV18; TRBD1 aligns across 8 bases. J lost 2 bases, V lost 3 bases, and 5 bases had no gene match. CDR1 KGHSH and CDR2 LQKENI come from the germline V gene. The CDR3 loop spans 15 amino acids. CDR3 sequence (DNA): TGTGCCAGCTCACCTCGGACAGGGACAAACTATGGCTACACCTTC. It specifies CASSPRTGTNYGYTF.

Of note for this clone: The sample has other DNA sequences that encode this CDR3 too. V usage is TRBV9 and J usage is TRBJ2-1; unclear D gene. The V end was cut by 0 bases, the J end by 3 bases, with 7 bases between. CDR3 length equals 14 residues. CDR1 is SGDLS, CDR2 YYNGEE, per germline. CDR3 residues: CASSVGAVYNEQFF. CDR3 nucleotide sequence: TGTGCCAGCAGCGTAGGGGCAGTCTACAATGAGCAGTTCTTC.

Details on this clone: Other DNA sequences in this specimen translate into the identical CDR3. CDR3 sequence: CASSLRLAGSTDTQYF. CDR3 nucleotides: TGTGCCAGCAGCTTAAGACTAGCGGGAAGCACAGATACGCAGTATTTT. J is TRBJ2-3 and V is TRBV7-9; the match to TRBD2 covers 11 bases. This CDR3 is built from 16 residues. CDR1 is SEHNR, CDR2 FQNEAQ, per germline (reference sequence). After removal of 2 bases from V and 0 bases from J, the junction contained 1 base not matched to a gene.

This chain joins TRBV28 and TRBJ2-1, with 9 bases identical to TRBD2. The CDR3 sequence is 16 residues long. V shed 6 bases and J 10 bases; nucleotides not matched to a gene: 16. Germline CDR1 and CDR2: MDHEN and SYDVKM. CDR3 sequence reads: CASSPSGSGSAREQFF. The DNA for the CDR3 is TGTGCCAGCAGCCCCTCGGGTAGCGGGAGCGCGCGGGAGCAGTTCTTC.

The CDR3 nucleotides are TGTGCCAGCAGTGGGGGGTACGAGCAGTACTTC. Protein: CASSGGYEQYF. This chain connects TRBV25-1 to TRBJ2-7; D tentatively fits TRBD1 or TRBD2 (5 bases each). The CDR3 length is 11 residues. Trimming took 4 bases from V and 4 from J, leaving 5 bases between them. CDR1 is MGHDK and CDR2 is SYGVNS in the germline V gene.

The chain combines TRBV5-4 with TRBJ2-7, with a tentative D call TRBD1 (5 bases). CDR3 size: 14 residues. The germline V and J ends were trimmed by 0 bases and 2 bases, with 9 bases remaining between them. Germline lookup yields CDR1 SGHNT and CDR2 YYREEE (reference sequence). The CDR3: CASSLGGLPYEQYF. The CDR3 nucleotides read TGTGCCAGCAGCTTGGGGGGCCTTCCCTACGAGCAGTACTTC.

The count of this clone is one. J is TRBJ1-4 and V is TRBV4-1; unclear D gene. Between the trimmed V and J ends, which lost 4 bases and 4 bases, there was a span of 13 bases. This CDR3 is built from 15 residues. CDR1 is MGHRA and CDR2 is YSYEKL in the germline V gene. CDR3 region: CASSPQGRLNEKLFF. DNA for the CDR3: TGCGCCAGCAGCCCACAAGGGAGGCTTAATGAAAAACTGTTTTTT.

The V gene is TRBV6-1, the J gene TRBJ2-7; TRBD1 is a possible D gene (5 bases). Per germline, CDR1 MNHNS and CDR2 SASEGT. There are 13 residues in the CDR3. The V and J ends lost 10 bases and 2 bases respectively, with 15 bases between them. The CDR3 region has the DNA TGTGCCACCAAATTGGGGCAGCCCTACGAGCAGTACTTC. It yields the protein CATKLGQPYEQYF.

This sequence joins TRBV7-9 and TRBJ2-7; 13 bases map to TRBD2. There are 14 residues in the CDR3. CDR1 SEHNR and CDR2 FQNEAQ come from the germline V gene (reference sequence). The trim removed 3 bases at V and 5 bases at J, leaving 1 base unmatched. The CDR3 bases are TGTGCCAGCAGCTTCGGACTAGCGGGGGACGAGCAGTACTTC. Translating gives CASSFGLAGDEQYF.

The chain carries TRBV5-1 and TRBJ2-3; D gene unclear. The CDR3 runs to 15 residues. Germline lookup yields CDR1 SGHRS and CDR2 YFSETQ. The germline V and J ends were trimmed by 0 bases and 0 bases, with 8 bases remaining between them. The CDR3 is CASSLEHASTDTQYF. Here the CDR3 DNA reads TGCGCCAGCAGCTTGGAACATGCTAGCACAGATACGCAGTATTTT.

The chain is built from TRBV10-3 and TRBJ2-3; 7 nucleotides line up with TRBD1. Trimming cost V 7 bases and J 2 bases; bases outside gene matches: 9. The CDR3 runs to 15 residues. The germline V gene encodes CDR1 ENHRY and CDR2 SYGVKD. The CDR3: CAITSTGTPTDTQYF. The CDR3, as DNA: TGTGCCATCACCTCGACAGGGACCCCCACAGATACGCAGTATTTT.

This clone has only one observation. Distinct nucleotide sequences in the sample also encode this CDR3. The V call is TRBV9, the J call TRBJ2-1, with 7 bases that match TRBD1. The J segment lost 4 bases and the V segment lost 0 bases, leaving 7 bases of the junction unmatched. Germline CDR1 SGDLS, CDR2 YYNGEE. This CDR3 is built from 16 residues. CDR3 nucleotides: TGTGCCAGCAGCGTAGGAGGGGGACAGTCTTACAATGAGCAGTTCTTC. This codes for CASSVGGGQSYNEQFF.

The J gene is TRBJ2-7, the V gene TRBV5-1; a possible D gene is TRBD2 (6 bases). CDR1 SGHRS and CDR2 YFSETQ come from the germline V gene. V shed 4 bases and J shed 3 bases, with 14 bases lying between them. The length of the CDR3 is 14 residues. The CDR3 nucleotides read TGCGCCAGCAGCCCGGACTACCGAATCTACGAGCAGTACTTC. As protein: CASSPDYRIYEQYF.

The chain recombines TRBV9 with TRBJ2-7; 7 bases match TRBD1. The CDR3 is made up of 20 amino acids. V was clipped by 4 bases and J by 2 bases; unmatched bases: 24. Germline V gene data show CDR1 as SGDLS and CDR2 as YYNGEE. This chain's CDR3 is CASSPKLSRAGWDRPYEQYF. The CDR3 DNA follows: TGTGCCAGCAGCCCCAAATTATCCCGCGCGGGCTGGGACAGACCCTACGAGCAGTACTTC.

This chain links TRBV18 with TRBJ1-1; no firm D call. The length of the CDR3 is 13 residues. The V gene lost 4 bases and the J gene lost 1 base, with 7 bases spanning the gap. Germline CDR1 reads KGHSH; CDR2 reads LQKENI. This CDR3 reads CASSLNRNTEAFF. The CDR3 region has the DNA TGTGCCAGCTCACTCAACCGGAACACTGAAGCTTTCTTT.